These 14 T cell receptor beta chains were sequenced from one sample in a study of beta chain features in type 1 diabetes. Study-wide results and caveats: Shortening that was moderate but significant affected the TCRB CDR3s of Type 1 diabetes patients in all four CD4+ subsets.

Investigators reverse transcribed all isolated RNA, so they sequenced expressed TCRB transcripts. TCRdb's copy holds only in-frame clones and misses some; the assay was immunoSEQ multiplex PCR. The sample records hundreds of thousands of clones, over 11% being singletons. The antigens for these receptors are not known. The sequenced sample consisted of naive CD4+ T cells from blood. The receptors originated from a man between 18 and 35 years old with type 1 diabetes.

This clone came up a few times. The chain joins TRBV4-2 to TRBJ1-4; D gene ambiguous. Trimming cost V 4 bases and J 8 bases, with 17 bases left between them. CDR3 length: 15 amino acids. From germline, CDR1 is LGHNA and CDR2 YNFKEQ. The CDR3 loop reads CASSPPAPKREKLFF. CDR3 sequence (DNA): TGTGCCAGCAGCCCGCCGGCCCCGAAGAGGGAAAAACTGTTTTTT.

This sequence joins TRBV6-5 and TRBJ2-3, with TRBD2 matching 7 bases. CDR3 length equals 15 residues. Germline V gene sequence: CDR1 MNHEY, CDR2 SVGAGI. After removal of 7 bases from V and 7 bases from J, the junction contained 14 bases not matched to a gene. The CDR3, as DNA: TGTGCCAGCACCGAAGGGGAGGGTGTAGGCCATACGCAGTATTTT. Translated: CASTEGEGVGHTQYF.

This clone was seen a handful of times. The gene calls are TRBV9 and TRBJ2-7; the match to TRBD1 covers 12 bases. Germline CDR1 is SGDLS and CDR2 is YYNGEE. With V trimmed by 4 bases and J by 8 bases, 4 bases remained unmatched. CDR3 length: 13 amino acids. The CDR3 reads CASSRGQGAQQYF. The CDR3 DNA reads TGTGCCAGCAGCAGGGGACAGGGGGCACAGCAGTACTTC.

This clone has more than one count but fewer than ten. CDR3 in amino acids: CASSLQNRGQETQYF. The CDR3 DNA reads TGCGCCAGCAGCTTGCAGAATCGGGGACAAGAGACCCAGTACTTC. This chain joins TRBV5-1 and TRBJ2-5; D perhaps matches TRBD2 (5 bases). The V end was cut by 1 base, the J end by 2 bases, with 12 bases between. This CDR3 is 15 amino acids long. Germline CDR1 and CDR2: SGHRS and YFSETQ.

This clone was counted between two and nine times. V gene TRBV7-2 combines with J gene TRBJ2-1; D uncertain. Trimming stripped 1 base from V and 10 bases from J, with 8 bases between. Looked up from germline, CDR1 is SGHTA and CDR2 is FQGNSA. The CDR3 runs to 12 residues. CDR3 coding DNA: TGTGCCAGCAGCTTAGTGGCCGGGGAGCAGTTCTTC. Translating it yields CASSLVAGEQFF. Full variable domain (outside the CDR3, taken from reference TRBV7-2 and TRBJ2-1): GAGVSQSPSNKVTEKGKDVELRCDPISGHTALYWYRQSLGQGLEFLIYFQGNSAPDKSGLPSDRFSAERTGGSVSTLTIQRTQQEDSAVYLCASSLVAGEQFFGPGTRLTVL.

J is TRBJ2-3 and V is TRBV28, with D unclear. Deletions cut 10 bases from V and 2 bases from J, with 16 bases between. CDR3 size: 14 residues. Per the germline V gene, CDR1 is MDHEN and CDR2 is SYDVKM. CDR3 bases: TGTGCCACCTTGGAGACCCGAGTCACAGATACGCAGTATTTT. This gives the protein CATLETRVTDTQYF.

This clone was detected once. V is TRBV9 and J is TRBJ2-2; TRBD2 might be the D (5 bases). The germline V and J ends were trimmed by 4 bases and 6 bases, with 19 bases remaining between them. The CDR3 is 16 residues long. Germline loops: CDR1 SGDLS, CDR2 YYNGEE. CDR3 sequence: CASSLEVFAGAGELFF. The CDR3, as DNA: TGTGCCAGCAGCTTAGAGGTATTTGCCGGGGCCGGGGAGCTGTTTTTT.

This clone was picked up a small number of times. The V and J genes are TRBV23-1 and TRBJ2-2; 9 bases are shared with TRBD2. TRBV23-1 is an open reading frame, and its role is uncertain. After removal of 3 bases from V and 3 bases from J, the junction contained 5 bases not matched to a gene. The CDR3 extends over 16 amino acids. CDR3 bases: TGCGCCAGCAGTCACCTAGCGGGGCGATACACCGGGGAGCTGTTTTTT. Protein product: CASSHLAGRYTGELFF.

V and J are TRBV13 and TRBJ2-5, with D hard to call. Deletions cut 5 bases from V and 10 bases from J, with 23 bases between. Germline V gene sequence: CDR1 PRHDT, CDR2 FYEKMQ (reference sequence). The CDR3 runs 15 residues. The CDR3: CASSPHARPSTDQYF. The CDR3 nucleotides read TGTGCCAGCAGCCCGCACGCTAGGCCCTCTACGGACCAGTACTTC.

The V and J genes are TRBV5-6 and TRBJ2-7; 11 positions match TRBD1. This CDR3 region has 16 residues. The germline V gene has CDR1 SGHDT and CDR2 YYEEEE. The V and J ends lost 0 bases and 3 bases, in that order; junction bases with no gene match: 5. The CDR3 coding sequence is TGTGCCAGCAGCTTGGCCAGGGACAGGGGGAACTACGAGCAGTACTTC. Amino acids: CASSLARDRGNYEQYF.

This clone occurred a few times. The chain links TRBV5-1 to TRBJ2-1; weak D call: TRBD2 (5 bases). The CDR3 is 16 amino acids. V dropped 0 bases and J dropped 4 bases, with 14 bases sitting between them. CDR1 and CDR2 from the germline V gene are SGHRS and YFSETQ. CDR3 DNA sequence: TGCGCCAGCAGCTTGGAGGGCCACGGGGTATACAATGAGCAGTTCTTC. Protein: CASSLEGHGVYNEQFF.

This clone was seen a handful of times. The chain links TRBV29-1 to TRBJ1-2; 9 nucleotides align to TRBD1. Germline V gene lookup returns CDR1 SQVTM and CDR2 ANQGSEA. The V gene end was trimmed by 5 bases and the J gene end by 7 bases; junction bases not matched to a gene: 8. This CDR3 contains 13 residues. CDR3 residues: CSVQGQGFFGYTF. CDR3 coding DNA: TGCAGCGTTCAGGGACAGGGTTTCTTTGGCTACACCTTC.

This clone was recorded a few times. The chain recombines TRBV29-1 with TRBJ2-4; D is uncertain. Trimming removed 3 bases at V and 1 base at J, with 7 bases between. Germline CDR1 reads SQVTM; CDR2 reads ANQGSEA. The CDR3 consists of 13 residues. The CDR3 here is CSVEARAKNIQYF. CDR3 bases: TGCAGCGTTGAGGCGCGGGCCAAAAACATTCAGTACTTC.

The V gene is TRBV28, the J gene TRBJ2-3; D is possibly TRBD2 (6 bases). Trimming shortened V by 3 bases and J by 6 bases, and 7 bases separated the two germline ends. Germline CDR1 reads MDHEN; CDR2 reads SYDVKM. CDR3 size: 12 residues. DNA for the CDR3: TGTGCCAGCAGTTTGGAGGGGGATACGCAGTATTTT. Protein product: CASSLEGDTQYF.